What follows are 2 T cell receptor beta chains derived from one specimen sequenced in a study of PD-1 blockade in mismatch repair-deficient tumors (dated by TCRdb to about 2017). Library creation used the immunoSEQ multiplex PCR assay. In its TCRdb copy, this immuneACCESS table keeps in-frame sequences only and misses some clones. Where compared with another copy, unresolved V genes explain less than half of these, and the others have no known cause. This sample lists about 9,100 clones; around 85% were detected once. Approximately 0.92% of the sample goes to the ten largest clones. Source: PBMCs, taken around 46 weeks after starting pembrolizumab. These receptors were collected from an adult with mismatch repair-deficient cancer.

Only a few counts were recorded for this clone. The rearrangement uses TRBV21-1 and TRBJ2-7; the D call of TRBD2 is as the table states it, not checked on the DNA. TRBV21-1 is tagged as a pseudogene. The CDR3 extends over 17 amino acids. The CDR3 DNA follows: TGTGCCAGCAGCAAACCCCGGACTAGCGGGAAAAGCTACGAGCAGTACTTC. This codes for CASSKPRTSGKSYEQYF.

The rearrangement links TRBV28 to TRBJ1-1, with 8 bases matching TRBD1. The CDR3 contains 15 residues. CDR1 and CDR2 from the germline V gene are MDHEN and SYDVKM. The J segment lost 2 bases and the V segment lost 6 bases, leaving 8 bases of the junction unmatched. CDR3 region: CASRGGQALNTEAFF. The CDR3 region has the DNA TGTGCCAGCAGGGGGGGACAGGCCCTCAACACTGAAGCTTTCTTT.